This TCR beta chain was documented in a study of cytomegalovirus exposure and HLA in healthy donors. Overall study: From HLA-typed donors, an early data release held around 80 million unique TCRs.

The CDR3 runs 15 residues. Germline V gene data show CDR1 as GTSNPN and CDR2 as SVGIG (reference sequence). Both 60 Vbeta primers and 13 Jbeta primers went into the PCR. Sequenced by immunoSEQ multiplex PCR; TCRdb stores in-frame clones only, minus some. This sample yields roughly 150,000 clones, of which more than 8% are seen a single time; under 2% belongs to the top ten. A remark on this clone: Its matching antigen is unknown.

Regarding donors, all were healthy bone marrow donors. Study-wide results and limits: The number of N-insertions in an Asian-associated ancestry cluster was reportedly below the approximately 700-donor mean in a later analysis.

The sequenced sample consisted of PBMCs. The chain couples TRBV30 to TRBJ1-3; TRBD1 might be the D (5 bases). This sequence was found in a man aged 45-60 years in good health and CMV-seronegative. CDR3 DNA: TGTGCTAGCGAGCGGGGGATGAATACTGGAAACACCATATATTTT. It yields the protein CASERGMNTGNTIYF.